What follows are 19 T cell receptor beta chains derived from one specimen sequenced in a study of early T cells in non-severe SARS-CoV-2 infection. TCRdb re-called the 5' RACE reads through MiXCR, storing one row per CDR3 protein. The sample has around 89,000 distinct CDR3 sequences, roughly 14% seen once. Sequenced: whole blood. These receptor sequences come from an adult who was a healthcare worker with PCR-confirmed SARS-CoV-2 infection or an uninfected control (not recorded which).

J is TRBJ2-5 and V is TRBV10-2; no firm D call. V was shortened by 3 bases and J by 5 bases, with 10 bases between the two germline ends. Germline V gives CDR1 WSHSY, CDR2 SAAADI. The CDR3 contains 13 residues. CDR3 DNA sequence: TGCGCCAGCAGTGATTACACAGCGGAGACCCAGTACTTC. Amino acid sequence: CASSDYTAETQYF.

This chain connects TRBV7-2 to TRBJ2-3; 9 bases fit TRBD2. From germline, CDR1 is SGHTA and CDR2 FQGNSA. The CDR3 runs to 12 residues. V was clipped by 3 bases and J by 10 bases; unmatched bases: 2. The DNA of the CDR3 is TGTGCCAGCAGCTTCGCGGGAGGGTCGCAGTATTTT. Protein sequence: CASSFAGGSQYF.

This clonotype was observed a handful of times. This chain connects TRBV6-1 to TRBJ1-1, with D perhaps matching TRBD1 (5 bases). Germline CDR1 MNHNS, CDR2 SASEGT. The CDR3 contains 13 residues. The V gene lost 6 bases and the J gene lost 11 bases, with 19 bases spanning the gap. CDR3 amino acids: CASRSGTFLRAFF. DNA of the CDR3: TGTGCCAGCAGGTCCGGGACTTTCTTGAGGGCTTTCTTT.

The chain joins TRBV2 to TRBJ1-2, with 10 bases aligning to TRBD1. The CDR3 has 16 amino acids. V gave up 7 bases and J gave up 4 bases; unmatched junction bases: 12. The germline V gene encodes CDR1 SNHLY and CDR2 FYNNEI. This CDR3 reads CASIPTQTGGGYGYTF. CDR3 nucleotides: TGTGCCAGCATTCCGACCCAGACAGGGGGCGGCTATGGCTACACCTTC.

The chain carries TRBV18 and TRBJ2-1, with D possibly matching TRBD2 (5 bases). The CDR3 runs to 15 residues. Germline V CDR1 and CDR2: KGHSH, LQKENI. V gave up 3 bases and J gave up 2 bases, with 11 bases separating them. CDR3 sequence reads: CASSPVEGPYNEQFF. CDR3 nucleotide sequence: TGTGCCAGCTCACCTGTTGAGGGTCCCTACAATGAGCAGTTCTTC.

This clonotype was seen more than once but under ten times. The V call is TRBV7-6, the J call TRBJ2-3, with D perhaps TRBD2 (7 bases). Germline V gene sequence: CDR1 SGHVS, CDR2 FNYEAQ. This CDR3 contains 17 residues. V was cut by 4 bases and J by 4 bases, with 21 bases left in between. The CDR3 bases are TGTGCCAGCAGCTCCGGAAAAGGTCGGGGGGCAGCAGATACGCAGTATTTT. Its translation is CASSSGKGRGAADTQYF.

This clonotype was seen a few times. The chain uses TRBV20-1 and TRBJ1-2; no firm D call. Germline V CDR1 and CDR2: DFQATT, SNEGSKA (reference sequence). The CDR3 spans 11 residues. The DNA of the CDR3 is TGCACCGCTGTTAGATCATATGGCTACACCTTC. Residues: CTAVRSYGYTF.

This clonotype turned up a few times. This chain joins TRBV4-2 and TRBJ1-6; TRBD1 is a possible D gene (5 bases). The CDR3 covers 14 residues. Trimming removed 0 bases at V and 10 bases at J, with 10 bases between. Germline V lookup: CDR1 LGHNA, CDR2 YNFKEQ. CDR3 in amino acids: CASSQDEQDSPLHF. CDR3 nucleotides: TGTGCCAGCAGCCAAGATGAACAGGACTCACCCCTCCACTTT.

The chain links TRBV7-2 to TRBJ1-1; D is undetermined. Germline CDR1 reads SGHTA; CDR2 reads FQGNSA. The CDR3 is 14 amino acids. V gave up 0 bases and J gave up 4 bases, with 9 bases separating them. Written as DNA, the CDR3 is TGTGCCAGCAGCTTAGCCCCAGCGGTCACTGAAGCTTTCTTT. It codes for CASSLAPAVTEAFF.

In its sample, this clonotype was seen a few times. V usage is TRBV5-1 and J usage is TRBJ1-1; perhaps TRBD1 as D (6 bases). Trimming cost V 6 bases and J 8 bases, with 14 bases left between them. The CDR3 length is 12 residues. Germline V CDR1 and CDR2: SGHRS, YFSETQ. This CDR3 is CASTQGGAEAFF. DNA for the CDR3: TGCGCCAGCACACAAGGGGGGGCCGAAGCTTTCTTT.

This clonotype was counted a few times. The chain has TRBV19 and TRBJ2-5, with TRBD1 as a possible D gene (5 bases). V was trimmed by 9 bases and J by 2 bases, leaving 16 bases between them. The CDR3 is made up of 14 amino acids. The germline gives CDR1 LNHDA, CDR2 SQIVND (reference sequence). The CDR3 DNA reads TGTGCCAGCCAAGAAGCAGGGATACAAGAGACCCAGTACTTC. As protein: CASQEAGIQETQYF.

The CDR3, as DNA: TGTGCCAGCAGCAAATCACAGGGAGGAGAAAAACTGTTTTTT. Encoded protein: CASSKSQGGEKLFF. The chain has TRBV7-2 and TRBJ1-4; D might be TRBD1 (6 bases). Looked up from germline, CDR1 is SGHTA and CDR2 is FQGNSA. Trimming cost V 5 bases and J 8 bases, with 15 bases left between them. The CDR3 extends over 14 amino acids.

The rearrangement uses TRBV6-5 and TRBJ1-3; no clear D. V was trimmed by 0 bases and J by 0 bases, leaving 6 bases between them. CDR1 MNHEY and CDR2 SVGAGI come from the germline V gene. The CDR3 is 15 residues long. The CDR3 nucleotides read TGTGCCAGCAGTTACTCGGCCGGCTCTGGAAACACCATATATTTT. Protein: CASSYSAGSGNTIYF.

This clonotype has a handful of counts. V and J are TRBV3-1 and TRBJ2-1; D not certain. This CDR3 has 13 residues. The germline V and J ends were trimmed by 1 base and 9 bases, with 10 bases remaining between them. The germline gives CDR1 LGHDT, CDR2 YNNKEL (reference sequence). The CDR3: CASSQVFSGEQFF. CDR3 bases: TGTGCCAGCAGCCAAGTCTTTTCCGGTGAGCAGTTCTTC.

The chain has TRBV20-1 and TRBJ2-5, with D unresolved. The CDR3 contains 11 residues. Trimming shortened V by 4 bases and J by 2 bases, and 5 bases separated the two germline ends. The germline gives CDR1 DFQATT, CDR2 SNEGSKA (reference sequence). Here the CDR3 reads CSANRQETQYF. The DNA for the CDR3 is TGCAGTGCTAACAGACAAGAGACCCAGTACTTC.

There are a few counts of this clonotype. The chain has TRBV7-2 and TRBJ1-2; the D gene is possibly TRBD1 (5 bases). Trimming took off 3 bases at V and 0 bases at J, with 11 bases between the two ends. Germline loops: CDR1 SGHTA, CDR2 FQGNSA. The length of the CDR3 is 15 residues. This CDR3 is CASSFSGGTNYGYTF. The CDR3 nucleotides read TGTGCCAGCAGCTTTAGTGGGGGAACTAACTATGGCTACACCTTC. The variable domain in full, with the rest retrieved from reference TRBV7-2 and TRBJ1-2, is GAGVSQSPSNKVTEKGKDVELRCDPISGHTALYWYRQSLGQGLEFLIYFQGNSAPDKSGLPSDRFSAERTGGSVSTLTIQRTQQEDSAVYLCASSFSGGTNYGYTFGSGTRLTVV.

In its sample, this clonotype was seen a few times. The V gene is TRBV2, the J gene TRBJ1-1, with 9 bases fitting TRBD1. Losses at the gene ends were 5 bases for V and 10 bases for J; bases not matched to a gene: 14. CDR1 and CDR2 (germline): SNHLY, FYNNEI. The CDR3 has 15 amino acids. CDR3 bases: TGTGCCAGCAGTCCAACCGGGACAGGGAAATTTAGAGCTTTCTTT. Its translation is CASSPTGTGKFRAFF.

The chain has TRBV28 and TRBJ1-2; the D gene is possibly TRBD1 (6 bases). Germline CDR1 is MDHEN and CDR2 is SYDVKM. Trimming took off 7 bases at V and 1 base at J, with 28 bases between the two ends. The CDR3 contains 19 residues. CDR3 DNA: TGTGCCAGCACTACCCCCGGGGACACCTTCTCAAATTTTAACTATGGCTACACCTTC. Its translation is CASTTPGDTFSNFNYGYTF.

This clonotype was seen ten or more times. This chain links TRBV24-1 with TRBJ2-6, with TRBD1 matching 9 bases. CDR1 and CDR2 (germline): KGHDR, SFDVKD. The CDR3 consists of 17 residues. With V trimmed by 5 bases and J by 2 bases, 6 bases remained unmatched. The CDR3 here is CATSAGQGRPGANVLTF. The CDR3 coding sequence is TGTGCCACCAGTGCGGGACAGGGTAGGCCTGGGGCCAACGTCCTGACTTTC.